The 17 T cell receptor beta chains listed next were all sequenced from one sample in a study of post-analysis software for immune sequencing data. Overall study findings and caveats: Comparison of patients with controls showed roughly five TRBV segments more frequent in patients, TRBV5-6, TRBV5-1 and TRBV20-1 among them.

TCR beta cDNA libraries included unique molecular identifiers. MiXCR, applied by TCRdb to the PCR reads, yields one record per CDR3 protein. The sample has hundreds of thousands of distinct CDR3 sequences, approximately 30% seen once. These TCRs' antigens remain unknown. Sample: blood. The receptors here all came from a girl aged 5-17 years with multiple sclerosis.

This sequence joins TRBV3-1 and TRBJ2-7; tentatively, D is TRBD2 (5 bases). From germline, CDR1 is LGHDT and CDR2 YNNKEL (reference sequence). The CDR3 length is 15 residues. The V and J ends lost 0 bases and 5 bases respectively, with 14 bases between them. The CDR3 spells CASSQDSSGSHEQYF. CDR3 nucleotides: TGTGCCAGCAGCCAAGATTCCTCGGGGAGCCACGAGCAGTACTTC.

This chain connects TRBV28 to TRBJ2-3; D perhaps matches TRBD2 (7 bases). The CDR3 is 16 amino acids. Per germline, CDR1 MDHEN and CDR2 SYDVKM. V was pared by 5 bases and J by 1 base, with 16 bases between. This CDR3 reads CASSTRGRGGTDTQYF. CDR3 nucleotide sequence: TGTGCCAGCAGTACAAGGGGGAGGGGGGGCACAGATACGCAGTATTTT.

The CDR3 is CASSPLEGQGQETQYF. The CDR3 DNA reads as TGTGCCAGCTCACCACTCGAGGGACAGGGTCAAGAGACCCAGTACTTC. This chain joins TRBV18 and TRBJ2-5; TRBD1 matches at 9 bases. V lost 1 base, J lost 2 bases, and 5 bases stayed unmatched. The CDR3 is 16 amino acids. Germline assignment: CDR1 KGHSH and CDR2 LQKENI.

The V call is TRBV5-1, the J call TRBJ2-1, with TRBD2 identical over 11 bases. Germline loops: CDR1 SGHRS, CDR2 YFSETQ. CDR3 length equals 17 residues. V shed 4 bases, J shed 9 bases, and the junction held 15 bases outside the gene matches. The CDR3 DNA sequence: TGCGCCAGCAGCGCAAAATGGACTAGCGGGCTTCAAGGTGAGCAGTTCTTC. Translating gives CASSAKWTSGLQGEQFF.

The chain is built from TRBV27 and TRBJ2-3; 7 bases are a match to TRBD2. Trimming removed 3 bases from V and 9 bases from J; junction bases left unmatched: 9. CDR3 length equals 14 residues. Germline-derived CDR1 and CDR2 are MNHEY and SMNVEV (reference sequence). In DNA form, the CDR3 reads TGTGCCAGCAGTTTCCGAGCGGGAATAGGGACGCAGTATTTT. Its protein product is CASSFRAGIGTQYF.

V and J are TRBV6-6 and TRBJ2-2; TRBD1 matches at 10 bases. The CDR3 is 17 amino acids. With 0 bases clipped from V and 2 bases from J, the junction kept 3 bases outside the gene matches. Germline loops: CDR1 MNHNY, CDR2 SVGAGI (reference sequence). The CDR3 nucleotides read TGTGCCAGCAGTTACTCGCGGACAGGGGGAAACACCGGGGAGCTGTTTTTT. Its protein product is CASSYSRTGGNTGELFF.

Details on this clonotype: At one boundary the junction diverges from the germline segment, which might be a read error. This chain links TRBV4-3 with TRBJ1-5; D is undetermined. This CDR3 is built from 14 residues. Germline V lookup: CDR1 LGHNA, CDR2 YSLEER. Written as DNA, the CDR3 is TGCGCCAGCAGCCAAGATATTTTTGGTCAGTCCCAGCATTTT. Its translation: CASSQDIFGQSQHF.

V and J are TRBV7-9 and TRBJ2-7, with a possible D match to TRBD1 (6 bases). CDR3 length equals 14 residues. CDR1 and CDR2 from the germline V gene are SEHNR and FQNEAQ (reference sequence). Trimming took 1 base from V and 7 from J, leaving 14 bases between them. The CDR3 sequence is CASSLGVQGLEQYF. Written as DNA, the CDR3 is TGTGCCAGCAGCTTAGGGGTACAGGGCCTGGAGCAGTACTTC.

The chain combines TRBV7-8 with TRBJ2-7; D is perhaps TRBD1 (7 bases). The germline gives CDR1 SGHVS, CDR2 FQNEAQ. V dropped 1 base and J dropped 6 bases, with 13 bases sitting between them. This CDR3 contains 14 residues. CDR3 residues: CASSLGQGGSEQYF. The CDR3 DNA reads as TGTGCCAGCAGCTTAGGTCAGGGGGGAAGCGAGCAGTACTTC.

This clonotype was seen more than once but under ten times. The chain has TRBV9 and TRBJ2-1, with a possible D match to TRBD2 (6 bases). Trimming removed 0 bases at V and 10 bases at J, with 14 bases between. The germline V gene has CDR1 SGDLS and CDR2 YYNGEE. This CDR3 spans 14 amino acids. CDR3 amino acids: CASSVVPSGREQFF. In DNA, the CDR3 is TGTGCCAGCAGCGTAGTTCCCTCCGGGAGAGAGCAGTTCTTC.

This clonotype was counted a few times. The V gene is TRBV20-1, the J gene TRBJ2-3; no clear D gene. V was trimmed by 5 bases and J by 6 bases, leaving 12 bases between them. Germline CDR1 DFQATT, CDR2 SNEGSKA (reference sequence). CDR3 length: 12 residues. The CDR3 nucleotides are TGCAGTGCTCGCGGCCCCTTGGATACGCAGTATTTT. Translated, it gives CSARGPLDTQYF.

DNA for the CDR3: TGTGCCAGCAGTTTCGTGTCAGGGTTTAAGTTCTTC. Protein: CASSFVSGFKFF. The chain uses TRBV12-3 or TRBV12-4 and TRBJ2-1; tentatively, D is TRBD1 (5 bases). V was cut by 3 bases and J by 14 bases, with 14 bases left in between. The CDR3 sequence is 12 residues long.

This sequence joins TRBV10-3 and TRBJ2-1; 9 bases agree with TRBD2. CDR3 size: 17 residues. Per the germline V gene, CDR1 is ENHRY and CDR2 is SYGVKD. V was pared by 6 bases and J by 6 bases, with 15 bases of the junction left unmatched. The DNA of the CDR3 is TGTGCCATCAGGGGTATCTCGGAGCTAGCGGGAATCAATGAGCAGTTCTTC. This translates into CAIRGISELAGINEQFF.

The gene calls are TRBV4-3 and TRBJ1-4, with D possibly matching TRBD1 (6 bases). This CDR3 has 16 residues. V lost 4 bases to trimming and J lost 5 bases, with 17 bases between them. Germline-derived CDR1 and CDR2 are LGHNA and YSLEER. The CDR3 nucleotides are TGCGCCAGCAGCCGCCCCGGACAGTTTGGGAATGAAAAACTGTTTTTT. It encodes CASSRPGQFGNEKLFF.

The J gene is TRBJ2-1, the V gene TRBV15; the D call may be TRBD1 or TRBD2 (5 bases each). The germline CDR1 and CDR2 sequences are LNHNV and YYDKDF (reference sequence). V was clipped by 5 bases and J by 7 bases, with 15 bases between them. The CDR3 is 14 residues long. The CDR3 DNA reads as TGTGCCACCAGCGGGGGTGGGAGAGTGAATGAGCAGTTCTTC. As protein: CATSGGGRVNEQFF.

This chain uses TRBV6-1 with TRBJ1-4; 9 bases agree with TRBD1. The CDR3 spans 17 residues. CDR1 is MNHNS, CDR2 SASEGT, per germline. The V gene end was trimmed by 5 bases and the J gene end by 5 bases; junction bases not matched to a gene: 12. CDR3 loop: CASSLGISTGGNEKLFF. The CDR3 nucleotides read TGTGCCAGCAGTCTCGGAATTTCGACAGGGGGGAATGAAAAACTGTTTTTT.

The rearrangement joins TRBV20-1 to TRBJ2-3, with 9 bases aligning to TRBD2. The CDR3 loop spans 15 amino acids. The ends lost 1 base at V and 2 bases at J; junction bases unmatched: 4. The germline CDR1 and CDR2 sequences are DFQATT and SNEGSKA (reference sequence). CDR3 in amino acids: CSARVPSGDTDTQYF. In DNA, the CDR3 is TGCAGTGCTAGAGTGCCTAGCGGGGACACAGATACGCAGTATTTT.